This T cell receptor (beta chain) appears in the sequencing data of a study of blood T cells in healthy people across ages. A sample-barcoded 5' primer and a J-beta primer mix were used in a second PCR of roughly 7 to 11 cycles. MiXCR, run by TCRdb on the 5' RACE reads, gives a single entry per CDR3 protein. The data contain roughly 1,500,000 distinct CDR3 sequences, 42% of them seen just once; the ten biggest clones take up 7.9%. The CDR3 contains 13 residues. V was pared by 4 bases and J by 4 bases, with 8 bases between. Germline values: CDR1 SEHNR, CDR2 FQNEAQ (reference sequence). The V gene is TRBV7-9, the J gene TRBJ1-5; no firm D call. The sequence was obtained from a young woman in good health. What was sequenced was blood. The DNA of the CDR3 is TGTGCCAGCAGCTCCAACCCGAATCAGCCCCAGCATTTT. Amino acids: CASSSNPNQPQHF.